One sample yielded the 14 T cell receptor beta chains listed below, sequenced in a study of blood T cell repertoires in COVID-19. The protocol was immunoSEQ multiplex PCR, while the TCRdb copy is restricted to in-frame clones and leaves out a portion. Of 400,000 to 500,000 clones listed, around 89% were seen once; the top ten hold over 1.5%. Sequences were obtained from PBMCs or T cells enriched from blood (not recorded which). The receptors here all came from a woman aged 40 to 50 who had recovered from COVID-19.

V usage is TRBV27 and J usage is TRBJ1-6; 7 bases map to TRBD1. CDR1 is MNHEY, CDR2 SMNVEV, per germline (reference sequence). With 6 bases clipped from V and 3 bases from J, the junction kept 14 bases outside the gene matches. The CDR3 has 18 amino acids. The CDR3 region has the DNA TGTGCCAGCAGGAAACTTACAGGGGACCCCCTCTATAATTCACCCCTCCACTTT. It specifies CASRKLTGDPLYNSPLHF.

In this sample, this clone turned up once. The chain carries TRBV19 and TRBJ1-5; 8 nucleotides match TRBD1. The V segment lost 6 bases and the J segment 2 bases; nucleotides outside the gene matches: 3. The CDR3 loop spans 14 amino acids. Germline V gene sequence: CDR1 LNHDA, CDR2 SQIVND (reference sequence). CDR3 in amino acids: CASRPGQGNQPQHF. CDR3 nucleotides: TGTGCCAGTAGGCCGGGACAGGGCAATCAGCCCCAGCATTTT.

The genes are TRBV6-2 or TRBV6-3 and TRBJ2-3; possible D gene TRBD1, 5 bases. Trimming removed 5 bases from V and 6 bases from J, with 24 bases in between. CDR1 MNHEY and CDR2 SVGEGT come from the germline V gene. The length of the CDR3 is 17 residues. The CDR3 DNA reads as TGTGCCAGCAGTCCAGTAACTGGGGCATTCGCGGACGATACGCAGTATTTT. Protein sequence: CASSPVTGAFADDTQYF.

The chain uses TRBV10-3 and TRBJ2-7; TRBD1 matches 11 bases. Per germline, CDR1 ENHRY and CDR2 SYGVKD. V was clipped by 4 bases and J by 4 bases; unmatched bases: 3. The CDR3 runs 14 residues. The CDR3 sequence is CAISVGTGGYEQYF. As DNA, the CDR3 is TGTGCCATCAGTGTGGGGACAGGGGGATACGAGCAGTACTTC.

The J gene is TRBJ2-1, the V gene TRBV5-4, with TRBD2 matching 14 bases. Germline V gene lookup returns CDR1 SGHNT and CDR2 YYREEE (reference sequence). Losses at the gene ends were 0 bases for V and 6 bases for J; bases not matched to a gene: 5. The CDR3 totals 17 residues. The CDR3, as DNA: TGTGCCAGCAGCTTGGCGACTAGCGGGAGGGGGGGCAATGAGCAGTTCTTC. It is translated as CASSLATSGRGGNEQFF.

The V gene is TRBV18, the J gene TRBJ1-2; possible D gene TRBD1, 5 bases. Trimming pared 3 bases from V and 4 bases from J, leaving 9 bases between. The CDR3 sequence is 13 residues long. Looked up from germline, CDR1 is KGHSH and CDR2 is LQKENI. Here the CDR3 reads CASSPPTAYGYTF. The CDR3 nucleotides read TGTGCCAGCTCACCCCCGACAGCCTATGGCTACACCTTC.

As concerns this clone: Other DNA sequences from this sample encode an identical CDR3 as well. The chain links TRBV12-3 or TRBV12-4 to TRBJ2-1; D gene uncertain. With 1 base removed from V and 4 bases from J, the gap between germline ends came to 5 bases. This CDR3 is built from 13 residues. The CDR3, as DNA: TGTGCCAGCAGTTTAGGGCAGTACAATGAGCAGTTCTTC. Protein sequence: CASSLGQYNEQFF.

This clone was counted once. Other DNA sequences within the sample encode an identical CDR3. CDR3 amino acids: CASSIGRGYGYTF. The CDR3 DNA follows: TGTGCCAGTAGTATAGGTCGGGGCTATGGCTACACCTTC. The J gene is TRBJ1-2, the V gene TRBV19; D unresolved. Trimming took off 1 base at V and 4 bases at J, with 7 bases between the two ends. Germline V gene sequence: CDR1 LNHDA, CDR2 SQIVND (reference sequence). This CDR3 contains 13 residues.

The J gene is TRBJ1-2, the V gene TRBV28, with D perhaps matching TRBD1 (6 bases). Trimming took 4 bases from V and 7 from J, leaving 22 bases between them. Per the germline V gene, CDR1 is MDHEN and CDR2 is SYDVKM. This CDR3 has 16 amino acids. The CDR3 nucleotides read TGTGCCAGCAGTTCCTTTGGAGGGGGGGGCTTCTCTGGCTACACCTTC. Translation: CASSSFGGGGFSGYTF.

The rearrangement links TRBV5-6 to TRBJ1-2, with TRBD1 matching over 9 bases. CDR3 length: 13 amino acids. The germline CDR1 and CDR2 sequences are SGHDT and YYEEEE. V trimming: 4 bases; J trimming: 2 bases; junction bases outside the gene matches: 0. Here the CDR3 DNA reads TGTGCCAGCAGCGGGACAGGGAACTATGGCTACACCTTC. It translates to CASSGTGNYGYTF.

In its sample, this clone was seen once. The chain is built from TRBV25-1 and TRBJ2-7, with TRBD1 identical over 9 bases. Germline assignment: CDR1 MGHDK and CDR2 SYGVNS. The CDR3 is 16 residues long. With V trimmed by 4 bases and J by 6 bases, 13 bases remained unmatched. The CDR3 spells CASSAHTGTGLSEQYF. Here the CDR3 DNA reads TGTGCCAGCAGTGCCCACACCGGGACAGGGCTCTCCGAGCAGTACTTC.

The chain employs TRBV19 and TRBJ1-5; 9 nucleotides line up with TRBD1. Germline V CDR1 and CDR2: LNHDA, SQIVND (reference sequence). This CDR3 spans 18 amino acids. Trimming cost V 0 bases and J 5 bases; bases outside gene matches: 11. The CDR3 is CASSIDVGTGGRYQPQHF. The CDR3 bases are TGTGCCAGTAGTATAGACGTCGGAACAGGGGGCAGATATCAGCCCCAGCATTTT.

The chain links TRBV5-4 to TRBJ2-1, with D hard to call. This CDR3 is 14 amino acids long. Germline V lookup: CDR1 SGHNT, CDR2 YYREEE (reference sequence). V was shortened by 5 bases and J by 6 bases, with 15 bases between the two germline ends. CDR3 protein: CASSPVAASNEQFF. CDR3 sequence (DNA): TGTGCCAGCAGTCCCGTGGCGGCAAGCAATGAGCAGTTCTTC.

V and J are TRBV19 and TRBJ2-2; TRBD2 agrees at 7 bases. Germline CDR1 is LNHDA and CDR2 is SQIVND (reference sequence). There are 15 residues in the CDR3. V lost 7 bases and J lost 6; bases outside the gene matches: 11. In nucleotides, the CDR3 is TGTGCCAGTATGGGGCTAGCGGCTCGGGCCGGGGAGCTGTTTTTT. It yields the protein CASMGLAARAGELFF.